This T cell receptor (beta chain) was sequenced during a study of OX40 agonist ivuxolimab in advanced cancers. In the study overall: Head and neck, renal cell, melanoma or hepatocellular carcinoma were the cancers that dose-escalation patients had.

V shed 8 bases and J shed 3 bases, with 13 bases lying between them. CDR3 size: 13 residues. The germline gives CDR1 SGHTA, CDR2 FQGNSA. TCRdb's table, derived via immunoSEQ multiplex PCR, lists solely in-frame clones and lacks some. The sample contains some 68,000 clones, around nine tenths of which appear only once. The specimen was CD4+ or CD8+ T cells sorted from blood, collected in a trial of the OX40 agonist ivuxolimab. V is TRBV7-2 and J is TRBJ2-5; TRBD1 might be the D (6 bases). The TCR comes from an adult with an advanced solid tumor such as melanoma, head and neck, liver or kidney cancer. The CDR3 DNA sequence: TGTGCCAGCGGACAGTGGGGGAAAGAGACCCAGTACTTC. Residues: CASGQWGKETQYF.